The following is a T cell receptor (beta chain) sequence with its context. Its antigen is not identified. Described time point: week 35, safety follow-up. Each vaccine dose was 300 ug of mutant IDH1 20-mer peptide, with topical imiquimod. This CDR3 has 12 residues. Trimming pared 4 bases from V and 5 bases from J, leaving 7 bases between. Germline loops: CDR1 SGHDT, CDR2 YYEEEE. These data originate in a study of a mutant IDH1 vaccine in newly diagnosed glioma. Sequenced by immunoSEQ multiplex PCR; TCRdb stores in-frame clones only, minus some. The sample contains fewer than 35,000 clones, approximately 77% of which appear only once. Overall study results and limits: Changes in top peripheral clonotypes did not appear linked to pseudoprogression. Overall, 85% to 95% of patients had vaccine-induced immune responses.

Source: PBMCs, taken from a glioma patient whose treatment included an IDH1 peptide vaccine. The chain is built from TRBV5-6 and TRBJ2-1; no clear D gene. The clonotype was recovered from a man aged 30-40 years with glioma. CDR3 bases: TGTGCCAGCAGCCCTATACACAATGAGCAGTTCTTC. The encoded protein is CASSPIHNEQFF.